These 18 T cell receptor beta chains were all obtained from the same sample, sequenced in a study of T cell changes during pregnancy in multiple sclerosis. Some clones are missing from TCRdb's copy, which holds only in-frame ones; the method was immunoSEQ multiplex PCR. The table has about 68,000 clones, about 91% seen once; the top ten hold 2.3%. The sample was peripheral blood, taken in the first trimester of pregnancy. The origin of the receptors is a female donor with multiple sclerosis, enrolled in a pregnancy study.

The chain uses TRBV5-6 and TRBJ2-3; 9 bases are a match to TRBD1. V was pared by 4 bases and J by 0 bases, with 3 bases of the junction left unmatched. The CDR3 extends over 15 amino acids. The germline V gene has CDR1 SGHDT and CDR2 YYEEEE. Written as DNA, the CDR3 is TGTGCCAGCAGCCCGACAGGGGGTAGCACAGATACGCAGTATTTT. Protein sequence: CASSPTGGSTDTQYF.

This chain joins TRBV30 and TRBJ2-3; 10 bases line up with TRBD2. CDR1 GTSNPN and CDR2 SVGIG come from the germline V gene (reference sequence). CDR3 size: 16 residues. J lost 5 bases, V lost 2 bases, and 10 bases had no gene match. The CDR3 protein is CAWSPYLAGVIDTQYF. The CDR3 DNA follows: TGTGCCTGGAGTCCCTACCTAGCGGGAGTGATAGATACGCAGTATTTT.

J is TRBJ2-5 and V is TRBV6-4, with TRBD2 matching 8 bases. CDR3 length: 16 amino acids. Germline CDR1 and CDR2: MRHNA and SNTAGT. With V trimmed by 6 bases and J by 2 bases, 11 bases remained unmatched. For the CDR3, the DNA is TGTGCCAGCAGACCTTCGAGTAGCGGGAAACAAGAGACCCAGTACTTC. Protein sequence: CASRPSSSGKQETQYF.

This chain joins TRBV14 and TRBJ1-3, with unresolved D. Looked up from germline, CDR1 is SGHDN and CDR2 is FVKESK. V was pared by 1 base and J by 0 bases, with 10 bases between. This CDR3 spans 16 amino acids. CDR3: CASSQVPGASGNTIYF. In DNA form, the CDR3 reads TGTGCCAGCAGCCAAGTCCCCGGAGCCTCTGGAAACACCATATATTTT.

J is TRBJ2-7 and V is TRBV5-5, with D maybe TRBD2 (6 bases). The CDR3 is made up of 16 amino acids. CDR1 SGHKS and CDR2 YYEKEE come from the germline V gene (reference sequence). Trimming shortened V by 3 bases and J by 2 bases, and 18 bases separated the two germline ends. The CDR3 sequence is CASSSQGGGITYEQYF. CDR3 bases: TGTGCCAGCAGCTCTCAGGGAGGAGGGATAACCTACGAGCAGTACTTC.

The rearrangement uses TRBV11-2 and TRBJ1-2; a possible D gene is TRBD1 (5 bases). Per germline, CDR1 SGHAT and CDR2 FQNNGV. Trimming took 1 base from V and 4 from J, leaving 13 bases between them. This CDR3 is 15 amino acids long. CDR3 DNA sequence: TGTGCCAGCAGCTTAGGCAGGGCCCCTTTCTATGGCTACACCTTC. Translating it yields CASSLGRAPFYGYTF.

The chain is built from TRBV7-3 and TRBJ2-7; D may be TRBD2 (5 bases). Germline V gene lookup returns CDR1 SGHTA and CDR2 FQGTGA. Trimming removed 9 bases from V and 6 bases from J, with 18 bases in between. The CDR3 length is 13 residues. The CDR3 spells CASAQLPGSEQYF. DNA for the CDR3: TGTGCCAGTGCTCAGCTACCGGGGAGCGAGCAGTACTTC.

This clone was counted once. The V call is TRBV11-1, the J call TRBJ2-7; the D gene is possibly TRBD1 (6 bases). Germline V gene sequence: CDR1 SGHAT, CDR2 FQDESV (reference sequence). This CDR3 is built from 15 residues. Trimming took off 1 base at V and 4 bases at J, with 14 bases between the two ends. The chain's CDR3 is CASSLGRDIGYEQYF. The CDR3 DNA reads TGTGCCAGCAGCTTAGGTAGGGACATCGGATACGAGCAGTACTTC.

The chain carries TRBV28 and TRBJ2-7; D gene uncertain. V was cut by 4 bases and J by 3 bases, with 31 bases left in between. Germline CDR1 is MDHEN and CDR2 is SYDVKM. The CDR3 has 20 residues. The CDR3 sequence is CASSSFSISPTHTIHYEQYF. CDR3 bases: TGTGCCAGCAGTTCCTTCTCTATCTCTCCGACACACACAATCCACTACGAGCAGTACTTC.

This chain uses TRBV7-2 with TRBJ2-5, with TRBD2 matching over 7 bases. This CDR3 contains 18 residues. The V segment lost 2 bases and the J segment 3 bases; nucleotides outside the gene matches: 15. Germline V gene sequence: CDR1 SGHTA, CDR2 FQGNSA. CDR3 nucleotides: TGTGCCAGCAGCTTACTAGTTCTAGCGGCTTCAACCAAAGAGACCCAGTACTTC. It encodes CASSLLVLAASTKETQYF.

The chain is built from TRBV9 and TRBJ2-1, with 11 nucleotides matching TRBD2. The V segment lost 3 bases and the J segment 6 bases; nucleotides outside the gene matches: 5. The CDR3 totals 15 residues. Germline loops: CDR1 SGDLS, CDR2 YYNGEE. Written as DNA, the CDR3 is TGTGCCAGCAGCGCCACTAGCGGGAGTGGCAATGAGCAGTTCTTC. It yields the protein CASSATSGSGNEQFF.

The CDR3 bases are TGTGCCAGCAGCCCTTCGAGGTTCTCCTACGAGCAGTACTTC. Encoded protein: CASSPSRFSYEQYF. The rearrangement uses TRBV5-6 and TRBJ2-7; D is unresolved. CDR1 and CDR2 (germline): SGHDT, YYEEEE. V dropped 4 bases and J dropped 0 bases, with 11 bases sitting between them. The CDR3 consists of 14 residues.

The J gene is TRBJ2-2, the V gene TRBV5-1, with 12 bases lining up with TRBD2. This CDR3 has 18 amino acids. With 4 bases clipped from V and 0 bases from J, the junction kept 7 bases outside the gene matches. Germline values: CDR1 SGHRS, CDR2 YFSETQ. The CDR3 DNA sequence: TGCGCCAGCAGCCCTAGGACTAGCGGGGTCGCGAACACCGGGGAGCTGTTTTTT. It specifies CASSPRTSGVANTGELFF.

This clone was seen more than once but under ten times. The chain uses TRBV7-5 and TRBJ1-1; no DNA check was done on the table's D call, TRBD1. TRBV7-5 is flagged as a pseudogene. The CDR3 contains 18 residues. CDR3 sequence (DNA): TGTGTCAGAAGCTTAAGGCTGTTCAGGGGGCCGTGGAACACTGAAGCTTTCTTT. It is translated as CVRSLRLFRGPWNTEAFF.

The CDR3 sequence: CASTLGDSSGNTIYF. The CDR3 DNA follows: TGTGCCAGCACCCTAGGGGACAGCTCTGGAAACACCATATATTTT. This chain connects TRBV9 to TRBJ1-3; 7 nucleotides match TRBD1. Trimming at V came to 6 bases and at J to 0 bases, leaving 6 bases not matched to a gene. Germline-derived CDR1 and CDR2 are SGDLS and YYNGEE. This CDR3 has 15 residues.

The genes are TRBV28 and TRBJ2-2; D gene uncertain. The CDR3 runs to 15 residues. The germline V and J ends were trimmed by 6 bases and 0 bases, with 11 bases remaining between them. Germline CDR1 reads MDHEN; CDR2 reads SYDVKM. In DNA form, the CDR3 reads TGTGCCAGCAGCCCTCCTCCAGCGAACACCGGGGAGCTGTTTTTT. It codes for CASSPPPANTGELFF.

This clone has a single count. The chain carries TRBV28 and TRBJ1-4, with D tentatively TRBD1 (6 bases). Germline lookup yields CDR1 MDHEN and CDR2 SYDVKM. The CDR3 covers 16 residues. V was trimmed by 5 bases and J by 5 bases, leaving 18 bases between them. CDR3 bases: TGTGCCAGCAGTGAAGATTGGGGCCAGGGGAATGAAAAACTGTTTTTT. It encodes CASSEDWGQGNEKLFF.

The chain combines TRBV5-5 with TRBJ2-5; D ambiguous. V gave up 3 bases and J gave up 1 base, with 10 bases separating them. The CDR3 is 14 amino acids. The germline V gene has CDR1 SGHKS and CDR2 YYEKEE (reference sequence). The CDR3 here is CASSWSVSQETQYF. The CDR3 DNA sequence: TGTGCCAGCAGCTGGTCGGTAAGCCAAGAGACCCAGTACTTC.